This TCR beta chain was sequenced in a study of monozygotic twins with inflammatory bowel disease. Notes on the study in general: Fewer shared clonotypes with others were found in IBD patients than in healthy twins, especially with disease activity.

As for this clonotype: Its antigen is as yet unknown.

Staff drew an approximately 2.3 ml blood sample from each donor. TCRdb reprocessed the 5' RACE reads, keeping one entry per CDR3 protein, no DNA. The table lists approximately 380,000 distinct CDR3 sequences. The CDR3 has 18 residues. Germline lookup yields CDR1 SGHAT and CDR2 FQNNGV. The receptor was isolated from a human donor with ulcerative colitis or Crohn's disease, or a healthy co-twin of an affected twin (not recorded which). Source material: blood. The rearrangement links TRBV11-2 to TRBJ2-1; TCRdb calls TRBD1, which cannot be checked without DNA. The CDR3 region is CASSLTTGGDSPYNEQFF.